The sequence of this T cell receptor (beta chain) was determined in a study of blood T cell repertoires in COVID-19. Germline V gene data show CDR1 as MDHEN and CDR2 as SYDVKM. This CDR3 contains 14 residues. V lost 5 bases, J lost 6 bases, and 8 bases stayed unmatched. Only in-frame clones appear in the TCRdb table, and some are missing; sequencing was by immunoSEQ multiplex PCR. The table lists 75,000 to 95,000 clones, about 82% of them singletons. The chain links TRBV28 to TRBJ2-7; 9 nucleotides match TRBD1. This TCR was recovered from a man between 50 and 59 years old with acute or convalescent COVID-19. The sequenced material came from peripheral blood. The CDR3, as DNA: TGTGCCAGCAGTCAGACAGGGGGGCCTGCCGAGCAGTACTTC. It is translated as CASSQTGGPAEQYF.